This T cell receptor (beta chain) derives from a study of pediatric ulcerative colitis. Notes on the study in general: Two rectal clonotypes were found only in ulcerative colitis patients, all of them.

The CDR3 extends over 14 amino acids. Per germline, CDR1 LGHNA and CDR2 YSLEER. The V gene lost 4 bases and the J gene lost 0 bases, with 9 bases spanning the gap. The rectum was sampled with one to two pinch biopsies at colonoscopy. No immunosuppressive drugs were given to ulcerative colitis patients before diagnostic colonoscopy. This clone is medium-sized. Its specificity is unknown. Sequencing was at survey level. Profiling relied on immunoSEQ multiplex PCR, and the TCRdb table lists in-frame clones only, not all of them. The table records about 22,000 clones, 71% of them present only once. The material sequenced was gut tissue. The chain couples TRBV4-3 to TRBJ1-1; D is unclear. This TCR came from a boy aged 5-17 years with severe ulcerative colitis. The CDR3 DNA follows: TGCGCCAGCAGCCGCAGCCCTTTGAACACTGAAGCTTTCTTT. This encodes CASSRSPLNTEAFF.